The 7 T cell receptor beta chains below all came from one sample that was sequenced in a study of blood T cell repertoires in COVID-19. TCRdb keeps only in-frame clones here, not all; method: immunoSEQ multiplex PCR. Here the sample spans approximately 150,000 clones, 75% to 85% being singletons. The sequenced sample consisted of peripheral blood. These receptors originate from a woman in her forties or fifties in a cohort sampled during active or convalescent COVID-19.

The chain uses TRBV5-1 and TRBJ1-1; 8 positions agree with TRBD1. The germline gives CDR1 SGHRS, CDR2 YFSETQ. The V and J ends lost 3 bases and 0 bases, in that order; junction bases with no gene match: 4. The CDR3 runs 15 residues. CDR3 region: CASSSRDRLNTEAFF. CDR3 coding DNA: TGCGCCAGCAGCTCCCGGGACAGGTTGAACACTGAAGCTTTCTTT.

The genes are TRBV10-3 and TRBJ1-2, with 7 bases lining up with TRBD1. The V and J ends lost 10 bases and 0 bases, in that order; junction bases with no gene match: 5. The CDR3 covers 13 residues. Germline CDR1 ENHRY, CDR2 SYGVKD. The chain's CDR3 is CANRQGSNYGYTF. In DNA, the CDR3 is TGTGCCAACCGACAGGGATCTAACTATGGCTACACCTTC.

This clone has a handful of counts. The genes are TRBV10-2 and TRBJ2-7; 11 bases map to TRBD1. This CDR3 comprises 15 residues. Losses at the gene ends were 6 bases for V and 4 bases for J; bases not matched to a gene: 8. Germline V gene sequence: CDR1 WSHSY, CDR2 SAAADI. CDR3 DNA: TGCGCCAGCAGATCTGGACAGGGGGCGCGGTACGAGCAGTACTTC. Its protein product is CASRSGQGARYEQYF.

This chain joins TRBV2 and TRBJ2-7; TRBD2 matches at 8 bases. The CDR3 has 13 amino acids. V lost 6 bases to trimming and J lost 4 bases; unmatched junction nucleotides: 5. Germline lookup yields CDR1 SNHLY and CDR2 FYNNEI. The CDR3 coding sequence is TGTGCCAGCAGGCCCGGGGGGGGGTACGAGCAGTACTTC. It is translated as CASRPGGGYEQYF.

The chain is built from TRBV4-3 and TRBJ1-2; 11 bases line up with TRBD1. The length of the CDR3 is 14 residues. V lost 1 base to trimming and J lost 7 bases; unmatched junction nucleotides: 2. In germline, CDR1 is LGHNA, CDR2 YSLEER. The CDR3 sequence: CASSQAGTGGGYTF. CDR3 coding DNA: TGCGCCAGCAGCCAAGCCGGGACAGGGGGTGGCTACACCTTC.

This chain links TRBV28 with TRBJ1-1; a weak D match, TRBD1 (6 bases). Germline assignment: CDR1 MDHEN and CDR2 SYDVKM. This CDR3 has 13 residues. Trimming took 5 bases from V and 6 from J, leaving 13 bases between them. CDR3 residues: CASSLWTASEAFF. For the CDR3, the DNA is TGTGCCAGCAGTCTCTGGACAGCCTCTGAAGCTTTCTTT.

The chain employs TRBV6-2 or TRBV6-3 and TRBJ1-3, with D perhaps TRBD1 (5 bases). V was shortened by 6 bases and J by 0 bases, with 9 bases between the two germline ends. This CDR3 has 14 amino acids. CDR1 and CDR2 from the germline V gene are MNHEY and SVGEGT. The CDR3 region has the DNA TGTGCCAGCAGCCCAGGACACTCTGGAAACACCATATATTTT. This codes for CASSPGHSGNTIYF.